This is a list of T cell receptor beta chains from one sample in a study of T cell repertoires in cytomegalovirus infection. Each CDR3 protein is one row after TCRdb ran MiXCR on the reads. This sample has some 170,000 distinct CDR3 sequences, with about 15% found just once. Source material: CD8+ T cells from PBMCs. The receptors were gathered from a human donor in good health (CMV status not recorded). Some clones in this sample may be carry-over from other donors' samples. CDR3s include the opening cysteine and the closing phenylalanine or tryptophan. The D gene is left open where the match is weak. Clone size appears in some rows only: once, few, many, or a class for an expanded clone.

j_gene,abundance,d_gene,v_gene,CDR3nt,CDR3aa
TRBJ2-1,NA,NA,TRBV7-2,TGTGCCAGCAGCACCAGGAGGACGAAAGCAGACTACAATGAGCAGTTCTTC,CASSTRRTKADYNEQFF
TRBJ2-7,NA,NA,TRBV7-9,TGTGCCAGCAGCTTAGCTCGGGACCGTACCTACGAGCAGTACTTC,CASSLARDRTYEQYF
TRBJ2-1,NA,NA,TRBV7-3,TGTGCCAGCAGCCCCCAGACACTGGGGAATGAGCAGTTCTTC,CASSPQTLGNEQFF
TRBJ1-5,few,NA,TRBV7-2,TGTGCCAGCAGCTTAGCGGGGAGGGGACATCAGCCCCAGCATTTT,CASSLAGRGHQPQHF
TRBJ1-6,NA,TRBD1,TRBV14,TGTGCCAGCAACCGACAGGGGCTGGGTTCACCCCTCCACTTT,CASNRQGLGSPLHF
TRBJ2-1,few,NA,TRBV5-6,TGTGCCAGCAGCTTCAAGAACGGGGGGACACTCAATGAGCAGTTCTTC,CASSFKNGGTLNEQFF
TRBJ2-7,NA,NA,TRBV12-3/TRBV12-4,TGTGCCAGCAGTTTAGCAGGGGGCGGGAGGGAGCAGTACTTC,CASSLAGGGREQYF
TRBJ1-5,NA,TRBD1,TRBV28,TGTGCCAGCAGTCCTGGGGACAGTCGAGAACCCCAGCATTTT,CASSPGDSREPQHF
TRBJ1-1,NA,NA,TRBV20-1,TGCAGTGCTAAGGGTTGGAAACAGTTGAAGGGGACTGAAGCTTTCTTT,CSAKGWKQLKGTEAFF
TRBJ2-7,NA,TRBD1,TRBV6-6,TGTGCCAGCAGTTACCCGGACAGGGGCCGATACGAGCAGTACTTC,CASSYPDRGRYEQYF
TRBJ2-5,few,NA,TRBV7-9,TGTGCCAGCAGCTTCGTTGAGGGCAGGGAGAAAGAGACCCAGTACTTC,CASSFVEGREKETQYF
TRBJ2-5,few,NA,TRBV7-2,TGTGCCAGCACCCCGATAGGGGGGGGCGATTACGAGACCCAGTACTTC,CASTPIGGGDYETQYF
TRBJ1-2,few,NA,TRBV7-9,TGTGCCAGCAGCCTCTGGGACTCCTATGGCTACACCTTC,CASSLWDSYGYTF
TRBJ2-5,many,TRBD1,TRBV7-9,TGTGCCAGCAGCTTACCGGATGCAGGGGGCCTCCAAGAGACCCAGTACTTC,CASSLPDAGGLQETQYF
TRBJ1-5,few,NA,TRBV9,TGTGCCAGCAGCCCCGGAGGGGCTTTCAATCAGCCCCAGCATTTT,CASSPGGAFNQPQHF
TRBJ2-1,NA,TRBD2,TRBV29-1,TGCAGCGTTGAAGATCAACCGGGGCGGGGGGGTGAGAGAAGCTCCTACAATGAGCAGTTCTTC,CSVEDQPGRGGERSSYNEQFF
TRBJ1-1,NA,NA,TRBV28,TGTGCCAGCAGATTCACAGGAGGTGAAGCTTTCTTT,CASRFTGGEAFF
TRBJ1-2,NA,NA,TRBV7-9,TGTGCCAGCAGCCGAGGGGGGACTAGTGGCTACACCTTC,CASSRGGTSGYTF
TRBJ2-1,few,TRBD2,TRBV7-2,TGTGCCAGCAGCTTACGGGACTACCTCTACAATGAGCAGTTCTTC,CASSLRDYLYNEQFF
TRBJ1-1,NA,TRBD1,TRBV4-1,TGCGCCAGCAGCCAAGATTCGGGGACAGTCATGAACACTGAAGCTTTCTTT,CASSQDSGTVMNTEAFF
TRBJ2-1,NA,TRBD2,TRBV12-3/TRBV12-4,TGTGCCAGCAGCCGAGGGACTAGCGGGGCCTCCTACAATGAGCAGTTCTTC,CASSRGTSGASYNEQFF
TRBJ1-1,NA,NA,TRBV12-5,TGTGCTAGTGGTTTGGGACCGGTGAACACTGAAGATTTCTTT,CASGLGPVNTEDFF
TRBJ1-1,few,NA,TRBV7-2,TGTGCCAGCAGCTTAGGTAACGGTAGGTCGGGGCTAATGAACACTGAAGCTTTCTTT,CASSLGNGRSGLMNTEAFF
TRBJ1-2,many,TRBD1,TRBV7-2,TGTGCCAGCACATCAGGGGGCTTTGGCTACACCTTC,CASTSGGFGYTF
TRBJ1-1,NA,NA,TRBV20-1,TGCAGTGCTATCCAACAGGGGAACACTGAAGCTTTCTTT,CSAIQQGNTEAFF
TRBJ2-1,NA,TRBD2,TRBV19,TGTGCCAGTACCCCTTGGGGAGGGTCCCTCAATGAGCAGTTCTTC,CASTPWGGSLNEQFF
TRBJ1-2,once,NA,TRBV7-6,TGTGCCAGCAGCTTAGCCCTCGGACAGCCCAAAACTAGCTATGGCTACACCTTC,CASSLALGQPKTSYGYTF
TRBJ1-1,few,NA,TRBV10-3,TGTGCCATCAGTGAGCCGGGTGAAGCTTTCTTT,CAISEPGEAFF
TRBJ1-4,NA,TRBD1,TRBV29-1,TGCAGCGTTGAAGATCTGAAGGGGGCAATAGGAGAAAAACTGTTTTTT,CSVEDLKGAIGEKLFF